This TCR beta chain is from a study of cytomegalovirus exposure and HLA in healthy donors. Whole-study findings and limits: About 87% or about 30% of the time was how often most TCR beta V segments were productive, according to an earlier analysis. In vitro testing confirmed three CMV-associated chains as specific for CMV antigens.

Though probably carrying unrecorded immune exposures, donors were nominally healthy at sampling. Vbeta (60) and Jbeta (13) primers were used in the PCR. Measured with immunoSEQ multiplex PCR; TCRdb has only the in-frame clones, and not every one. The data show 180,000 or so clones, roughly a tenth seen once. Germline values: CDR1 SGHAT, CDR2 FQNNGV. CDR3 length equals 15 residues. Trimming at V came to 5 bases and at J to 4 bases, leaving 4 bases not matched to a gene. This clone appeared a few times. Its antigen is undetermined. The clonotype originates from a woman aged 25 to 39 in good health and CMV-seropositive. Sequencing used PBMCs. The chain couples TRBV11-2 to TRBJ2-1, with TRBD2 matching over 11 bases. CDR3 loop: CASSPRTSGYNEQFF. As DNA, the CDR3 is TGTGCCAGCAGCCCCCGGACTAGCGGGTACAATGAGCAGTTCTTC.